Presented here are 12 T cell receptor beta chains from one specimen sequenced in a study of T cell responses to AZD1222 COVID-19 vaccine. The protocol was immunoSEQ multiplex PCR, while the TCRdb copy is restricted to in-frame clones and leaves out a portion. The table shows under 200,000 clones, with over 90% occurring only once. The sample in question was peripheral blood, obtained on day 0 of AZD1222 vaccination. These receptor sequences come from an adult in good health.

The rearrangement links TRBV10-3 to TRBJ2-2; 9 bases line up with TRBD1. The CDR3 is made up of 15 amino acids. Germline trimming cut 8 bases from V and 2 bases from J; bases unmatched to any gene: 6. Germline CDR1 is ENHRY and CDR2 is SYGVKD. The CDR3 sequence is CAIGRDRDNTGELFF. The CDR3 nucleotides are TGTGCCATCGGAAGGGACAGGGATAACACCGGGGAGCTGTTTTTT.

The rearrangement links TRBV5-1 to TRBJ2-7; D possibly corresponds to TRBD1 (7 bases). This CDR3 has 14 amino acids. Between the trimmed V and J ends, which lost 4 bases and 3 bases, there was a span of 14 bases. Per the germline V gene, CDR1 is SGHRS and CDR2 is YFSETQ. This CDR3 reads CASSAGTASYEQYF. The CDR3 DNA follows: TGCGCCAGCAGCGCGGGGACAGCCAGCTACGAGCAGTACTTC.

The J gene is TRBJ1-2, the V gene TRBV3-1 (or the pseudogene TRBV3-2); possible D gene TRBD1, 5 bases. V was shortened by 6 bases and J by 4 bases, with 18 bases between the two germline ends. The germline V gene encodes CDR1 LGHDT and CDR2 YNNKEL (reference sequence). This CDR3 has 15 amino acids. CDR3 region: CASSRNMQGAYGYTF. The CDR3 DNA follows: TGTGCCAGCAGTCGTAATATGCAGGGTGCCTATGGCTACACCTTC.

The chain links TRBV6-5 to TRBJ1-6, with TRBD1 matching over 7 bases. Germline V gene lookup returns CDR1 MNHEY and CDR2 SVGAGI. The CDR3 has 15 residues. The V gene end was trimmed by 6 bases and the J gene end by 1 base; junction bases not matched to a gene: 3. CDR3 in DNA: TGTGCCAGCAGGGAGGGGGCGTCCTATAATTCACCCCTCCACTTT. Residues: CASREGASYNSPLHF.

This chain uses TRBV2 with TRBJ1-2; D is unresolved. The germline V and J ends were trimmed by 7 bases and 2 bases, with 5 bases remaining between them. CDR3 length: 11 amino acids. Germline V gene sequence: CDR1 SNHLY, CDR2 FYNNEI. CDR3: CASKGNYGYTF. CDR3 nucleotides: TGTGCCAGCAAAGGAAACTATGGCTACACCTTC.

This chain connects TRBV7-9 to TRBJ1-2, with TRBD1 matching 12 bases. Germline assignment: CDR1 SEHNR and CDR2 FQNEAQ (reference sequence). The CDR3 consists of 16 residues. V shed 4 bases and J 1 base; nucleotides not matched to a gene: 4. Here the CDR3 DNA reads TGTGCCAGCAGCTACGGGACAGGGGGCTTTAACTATGGCTACACCTTC. This codes for CASSYGTGGFNYGYTF.

CDR3 amino acids: CAWSVREVSGYTF. The CDR3 DNA is TGTGCCTGGAGTGTACGGGAAGTCAGTGGCTACACCTTC. The J gene is TRBJ1-2, the V gene TRBV30, with D hard to call. Germline CDR1 reads GTSNPN; CDR2 reads SVGIG (reference sequence). V lost 0 bases and J 7 bases, leaving 12 bases between the germline ends. The CDR3 covers 13 residues.

This chain connects TRBV4-2 to TRBJ1-1, with D possibly being TRBD1 (6 bases). Trimming pared 1 base from V and 1 base from J, leaving 10 bases between. The germline CDR1 and CDR2 sequences are LGHNA and YNFKEQ. The length of the CDR3 is 15 residues. CDR3 sequence: CASSQAGQPNTEAFF. As DNA, the CDR3 is TGTGCCAGCAGCCAAGCGGGACAACCGAACACTGAAGCTTTCTTT.

This clone was observed a few times. The chain is built from TRBV19 and TRBJ1-5; D is perhaps TRBD1 (5 bases). The V end was cut by 2 bases, the J end by 6 bases, with 23 bases between. CDR1 and CDR2 (germline): LNHDA, SQIVND (reference sequence). CDR3 length equals 18 residues. CDR3 region: CASSISFEGQVNSQPQHF. CDR3 sequence (DNA): TGTGCCAGTAGTATAAGTTTCGAGGGGCAGGTGAATAGTCAGCCCCAGCATTTT. Complete variable domain (other parts from reference TRBV19 and TRBJ1-5): DGGITQSPKYLFRKEGQNVTLSCEQNLNHDAMYWYRQDPGQGLRLIYYSQIVNDFQKGDIAEGYSVSREKKESFPLTVTSAQKNPTAFYLCASSISFEGQVNSQPQHFGDGTRLSIL.

The rearrangement uses TRBV7-9 and TRBJ1-1; no reliable D call. The CDR3 loop spans 14 amino acids. The germline V gene has CDR1 SEHNR and CDR2 FQNEAQ (reference sequence). The V end was cut by 5 bases, the J end by 4 bases, with 14 bases between. CDR3 sequence reads: CASSPLGLITEAFF. For the CDR3, the DNA is TGTGCCAGCAGCCCCCTGGGGTTAATCACTGAAGCTTTCTTT. The full variable domain, completed using reference TRBV7-9 and TRBJ1-1, is DTGVSQNPRHKITKRGQNVTFRCDPISEHNRLYWYRQTLGQGPEFLTYFQNEAQLEKSRLLSDRFSAERPKGSFSTLEIQRTEQGDSAMYLCASSPLGLITEAFFGQGTRLTVV.

This clone came up once. The CDR3 DNA reads TGTGCCAGCAGCTTAACGGGTGTAAGTCGAGGCTACACCTTC. The encoded protein is CASSLTGVSRGYTF. This chain joins TRBV7-6 and TRBJ1-2, with no clear D. Germline CDR1 reads SGHVS; CDR2 reads FNYEAQ. V was clipped by 2 bases and J by 8 bases, with 15 bases between them. The CDR3 loop spans 14 amino acids.

V gene TRBV30 combines with J gene TRBJ2-2; 9 bases map to TRBD1. Looked up from germline, CDR1 is GTSNPN and CDR2 is SVGIG (reference sequence). The CDR3 consists of 14 residues. Trimming took 4 bases from V and 4 from J; bases not matched to a gene: 4. The CDR3 region is CAWNRGPLTGELFF. DNA for the CDR3: TGTGCCTGGAACAGGGGGCCACTCACCGGGGAGCTGTTTTTT.